A selection of T cell receptor beta chains follows, all from one sample in a study of cytomegalovirus exposure and HLA in healthy donors. Produced via immunoSEQ multiplex PCR; TCRdb's table is partial and in-frame only. This sample carries around 220,000 clones, roughly 85% of them seen once, and the ten largest clones take 1.5% to 2%. Sequencing input: PBMCs. These receptor sequences come from a man between 18 and 29 years old in good health and CMV-seronegative. Each CDR3 is given with its conserved first and last residue. D genes are given only for firm matches. Clone size is stated in some rows and not others, as once, few, many or a class when expanded.

TRBJ2-7 | TRBD2 | TRBV30 | once | TGTGCCTGGAGTGTGCGACTAGCTTGGTACGAGCAGTACTTC | CAWSVRLAWYEQYF
TRBJ2-1 | - | TRBV28 | - | TGTGCCAGCAGTTTAGAGTCAGGAGGCGGACCGTTCTTC | CASSLESGGGPFF
TRBJ2-1 | TRBD2 | TRBV4-1 | - | TGCGCCAGCAGCCACCCCCCCCGGACTAGCGGGAGGAACAATGAGCAGTTCTTC | CASSHPPRTSGRNNEQFF
TRBJ2-5 | TRBD2 | TRBV7-2 | - | TGTGCCAGCAGCCCGGGACTAGCAGGCCGAGAGACCCAGTACTTC | CASSPGLAGRETQYF
TRBJ1-2 | - | TRBV7-2 | - | TGTGCCAGCAGCCCAGACTCATCCACCTTGATCTATGGCTACACCTTC | CASSPDSSTLIYGYTF
TRBJ2-7 | TRBD1 | TRBV30 | - | TGTGCCTGGAGTCCGGGACAGGGTTACGAGCAGTACTTC | CAWSPGQGYEQYF
TRBJ1-4 | - | TRBV5-1 | - | TGCGCCAGCAGCTTGGAGGGGATAGTTTATGAAAAACTGTTTTTT | CASSLEGIVYEKLFF
TRBJ2-2 | TRBD1 | TRBV30 | - | TGTGCCTGGAGTTTAGTGACAGGGGGCACCGGGGAGCTGTTTTTT | CAWSLVTGGTGELFF
TRBJ2-1 | - | TRBV7-3 | - | TGTGCCAGCAGCATGAGTGGAGGAAATGAGCAGTTCTTC | CASSMSGGNEQFF
TRBJ2-7 | TRBD2 | TRBV5-1 | once | TGCGCCAGCAGCGCAGGGACTAGCGGCGGATACGAGCAGTACTTC | CASSAGTSGGYEQYF
TRBJ1-3 | - | TRBV20-1 | - | TGCAGTGCCCCCCATGGAAACACCATATATTTT | CSAPHGNTIYF
TRBJ1-2 | TRBD1 | TRBV15 | - | TGTGCCACCAGCAGAGGGGGGACAGATTATGGCTGCACCTTC | CATSRGGTDYGCTF
TRBJ2-1 | TRBD1 | TRBV7-3 | few | TGTGCCAGCAGCTTAAAGAATACAGGGGCTAATGAGCAGTTCTTC | CASSLKNTGANEQFF
TRBJ2-2 | TRBD2 | TRBV6-4 | once | TGTGCCAGCAGTGACGAAAAAGCGGGAGGGACCGGGGAGCTGTTTTTT | CASSDEKAGGTGELFF
TRBJ1-1 | - | TRBV2 | - | TGTGCCAGCCTACAAACAGGGCGGTTGGCTTTCTTT | CASLQTGRLAFF
TRBJ1-1 | - | TRBV5-4 | - | TGTGCCAGCAACCCCAAGGACAGCCCTTGGACAAGTAACACTGAAGCTTTCTTT | CASNPKDSPWTSNTEAFF
TRBJ2-7 | TRBD2 | TRBV5-5 | - | TGTGCCAGCAGCCCGCGACTAGCGGTTACTATAACCTACGAGCAGTACTTC | CASSPRLAVTITYEQYF
TRBJ1-2 | TRBD1 | TRBV30 | - | TGTGCCTGGAGTTCGCGGACAGGGGGCGGTAGGGGCTACACCTTC | CAWSSRTGGGRGYTF
TRBJ1-2 | TRBD1 | TRBV19 | - | TGTGCCAGTAGTAGTCTCCCGGGACAGGGACGTTTAGGCTACACCTTC | CASSSLPGQGRLGYTF